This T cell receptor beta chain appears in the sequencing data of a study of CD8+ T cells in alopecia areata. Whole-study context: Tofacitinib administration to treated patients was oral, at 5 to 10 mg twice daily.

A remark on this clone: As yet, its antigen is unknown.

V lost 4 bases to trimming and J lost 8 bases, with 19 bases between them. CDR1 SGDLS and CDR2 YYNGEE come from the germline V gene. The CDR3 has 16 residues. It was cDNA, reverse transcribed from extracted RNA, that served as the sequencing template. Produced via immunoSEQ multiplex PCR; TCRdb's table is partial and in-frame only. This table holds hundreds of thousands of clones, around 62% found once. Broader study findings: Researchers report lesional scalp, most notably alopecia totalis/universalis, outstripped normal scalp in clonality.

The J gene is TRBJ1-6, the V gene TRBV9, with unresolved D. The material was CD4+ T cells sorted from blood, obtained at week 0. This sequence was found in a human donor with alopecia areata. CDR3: CASSLDSSSVYSPLHF. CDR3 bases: TGTGCCAGCAGCCTCGACTCTTCCTCCGTTTATTCACCCCTCCACTTT.